This T cell receptor (beta chain) was recorded in a study of T cell responses to AZD1222 COVID-19 vaccine. With regard to this clone: The antigen is not known. Other DNA sequences in the same sample also yield this CDR3.

It was second doses at about 4 or about 12 weeks that were pooled. General study points: White British people made up most donors, females outnumbered males, and clonal diversity was possibly underestimated. Nearly half of spike-specific TCRs reportedly target variant regions that are unmutated in the B.1.351 and B.1.1.7 variants.

Clones were read by immunoSEQ multiplex PCR, and TCRdb kept only the in-frame ones, dropping some. The repertoire holds 100,000 to 140,000 clones, 75% to 95% seen once, with 6.2% in the top ten. The ends lost 1 base at V and 7 bases at J; junction bases unmatched: 1. This CDR3 is built from 14 residues. Germline lookup yields CDR1 SGHRS and CDR2 YFSETQ. This TCR was recovered from an adult who received the AZD1222 COVID-19 vaccine. The V and J genes are TRBV5-1 and TRBJ1-6; 8 nucleotides align to TRBD1. This specimen consisted of peripheral blood, obtained 28 days after the second AZD1222 dose. The CDR3 sequence: CASSLTGGNSPLHF. CDR3 nucleotides: TGCGCCAGCAGCTTGACAGGGGGAAATTCACCCCTCCACTTT.